The 17 T cell receptor beta chains given below trace back to one sample, sequenced in a study of control samples from healthy donors and cancer patients. Sequenced by immunoSEQ multiplex PCR; TCRdb stores in-frame clones only, minus some. The sample has around 68,000 clones; around 80% are singletons. Sequenced: blood. The receptors were gathered from a man aged 55 to 69 in good health.

The chain uses TRBV6-4 and TRBJ2-1; 9 positions agree with TRBD1. The CDR3 consists of 16 residues. Germline loops: CDR1 MRHNA, CDR2 SNTAGT. V lost 4 bases and J lost 3; bases outside the gene matches: 7. CDR3 protein: CASSASGTGHYNEQFF. For the CDR3, the DNA is TGTGCCAGCAGTGCGTCAGGGACAGGGCACTACAATGAGCAGTTCTTC.

Concerning this clone itself: Germline is not matched at one junction end, which may reflect a read error. V gene TRBV12-3 or TRBV12-4 combines with J gene TRBJ2-7; TRBD2 matches at 11 bases. This CDR3 contains 13 residues. The CDR3: CASSLGGTSGFRF. CDR3 bases: TGTGCCAGCAGTTTAGGAGGGACTAGCGGTTTTCGGTTC.

V usage is TRBV30 and J usage is TRBJ1-5, with unresolved D. With 0 bases removed from V and 5 bases from J, the gap between germline ends came to 8 bases. Per germline, CDR1 GTSNPN and CDR2 SVGIG (reference sequence). CDR3 length equals 13 residues. CDR3: CAWSVTLYQPQHF. The CDR3 DNA reads TGTGCCTGGAGTGTAACCCTATATCAGCCCCAGCATTTT.

The rearrangement joins TRBV3-1 (or the pseudogene TRBV3-2) to TRBJ2-7, with 9 positions matching TRBD1. V was pared by 5 bases and J by 1 base, with 6 bases of the junction left unmatched. Per germline, CDR1 LGHDT and CDR2 YNNKEL (reference sequence). The CDR3 runs 15 residues. The CDR3 is CASSLQGAFSYEQYF. Written as DNA, the CDR3 is TGTGCCAGCAGCTTACAGGGGGCTTTTTCCTACGAGCAGTACTTC.

In this sample, this clone turned up once. This rearrangement joins TRBV3-1 (or the pseudogene TRBV3-2) to TRBJ1-3; 7 bases map to TRBD1. The CDR3 has 18 amino acids. The V segment lost 2 bases and the J segment 1 base; nucleotides outside the gene matches: 11. Germline values: CDR1 LGHDT, CDR2 YNNKEL (reference sequence). CDR3 region: CASSQLTTGKRSGNTIYF. CDR3 DNA: TGTGCCAGCAGCCAATTAACGACAGGGAAAAGGTCTGGAAACACCATATATTTT.

The chain uses TRBV3-1 (or the pseudogene TRBV3-2) and TRBJ2-2, with 7 positions matching TRBD1. The V and J ends lost 2 bases and 0 bases, in that order; junction bases with no gene match: 6. In germline, CDR1 is LGHDT, CDR2 YNNKEL (reference sequence). CDR3 length equals 17 residues. The CDR3 loop is CASSQQTGTSNTGELFF. The CDR3 DNA is TGTGCCAGCAGCCAACAGACAGGGACCTCGAACACCGGGGAGCTGTTTTTT.

The chain links TRBV19 to TRBJ2-1, with D perhaps matching TRBD2 (6 bases). This CDR3 region has 18 residues. V was clipped by 2 bases and J by 8 bases, with 25 bases between them. Germline-derived CDR1 and CDR2 are LNHDA and SQIVND (reference sequence). The CDR3 here is CASSIRLGDAGSVDEQFF. CDR3 nucleotide sequence: TGTGCCAGTAGTATAAGATTAGGGGACGCCGGGAGTGTCGATGAGCAGTTCTTC.

In this sample, this clone turned up once. V is TRBV28 and J is TRBJ2-2; D not resolved. V lost 2 bases, J lost 0 bases, and 4 bases lay in between. The CDR3 is 14 amino acids. Germline CDR1 MDHEN, CDR2 SYDVKM. Here the CDR3 DNA reads TGTGCCAGCAGTTTAGTCCCGAACACCGGGGAGCTGTTTTTT. Its translation: CASSLVPNTGELFF.

This clone came up once. V usage is TRBV7-2 and J usage is TRBJ1-6, with D perhaps TRBD1 (5 bases). The CDR3 has 15 residues. Trimming pared 4 bases from V and 10 bases from J, leaving 17 bases between. Germline V CDR1 and CDR2: SGHTA, FQGNSA. The CDR3 loop is CASSYASGVGSPLHF. CDR3 bases: TGTGCCAGCAGCTACGCCTCGGGGGTCGGATCACCCCTCCACTTT.

The chain employs TRBV18 and TRBJ2-3; perhaps TRBD2 as D (6 bases). The CDR3 spans 21 residues. V was pared by 6 bases and J by 1 base, with 32 bases between. The germline V gene has CDR1 KGHSH and CDR2 LQKENI. The CDR3 DNA follows: TGTGCCAGCTCGACCACCCCATACGCGGGCGGGACCTATGGGGGCACAGATACGCAGTATTTT. This translates into CASSTTPYAGGTYGGTDTQYF.

The chain is built from TRBV18 and TRBJ1-1; possibly TRBD1 for D (5 bases). V lost 1 base to trimming and J lost 5 bases, with 14 bases between them. There are 15 residues in the CDR3. Germline CDR1 is KGHSH and CDR2 is LQKENI. The CDR3 region is CASSPRAGGGTEAFF. The CDR3 DNA reads TGTGCCAGCTCACCACGGGCTGGGGGGGGGACTGAAGCTTTCTTT.

In DNA form, the CDR3 reads TGTGCCAGCAGCTTGGGACAGGGGAGTTTCGGTGAGCAGTTCTTC. Protein sequence: CASSLGQGSFGEQFF. The chain uses TRBV7-2 and TRBJ2-1, with 10 positions matching TRBD1. The CDR3 covers 15 residues. In germline, CDR1 is SGHTA, CDR2 FQGNSA. V shed 3 bases, J shed 9 bases, and the junction held 8 bases outside the gene matches.

The chain carries TRBV7-9 and TRBJ1-6; 11 positions match TRBD1. The CDR3 covers 15 residues. V lost 5 bases to trimming and J lost 13 bases; unmatched junction nucleotides: 10. Germline V gives CDR1 SEHNR, CDR2 FQNEAQ (reference sequence). The CDR3 is CASSRGGQGVSPLHF. In DNA, the CDR3 is TGTGCCAGCAGCCGAGGGGGACAGGGGGTTTCCCCCCTCCACTTT.

This clone was counted once. The chain is built from TRBV2 and TRBJ2-1, with D uncertain. V was clipped by 4 bases and J by 7 bases, with 17 bases between them. Germline V gives CDR1 SNHLY, CDR2 FYNNEI. This CDR3 has 15 amino acids. The CDR3 reads CASSAFRFGENEQFF. The CDR3, as DNA: TGTGCCAGCAGTGCCTTTCGGTTTGGGGAAAATGAGCAGTTCTTC.

The genes are TRBV7-2 and TRBJ1-1; 8 bases fit TRBD1. Trimming at V came to 5 bases and at J to 4 bases, leaving 6 bases not matched to a gene. Germline values: CDR1 SGHTA, CDR2 FQGNSA. This CDR3 comprises 14 residues. The CDR3 DNA sequence: TGTGCCAGCAGCGCGTCCGGGACAGGCACTGAAGCTTTCTTT. This encodes CASSASGTGTEAFF.

The chain carries TRBV15 and TRBJ2-3; TRBD1 is a possible D gene (6 bases). V lost 5 bases and J lost 1, with 19 bases in between. Germline CDR1 reads LNHNV; CDR2 reads YYDKDF (reference sequence). This CDR3 has 17 residues. The CDR3 sequence: CATSRPIGRGGTDTQYF. CDR3 nucleotide sequence: TGTGCCACCAGCCGGCCAATAGGCAGGGGTGGCACAGATACGCAGTATTTT.

V gene TRBV6-2 or TRBV6-3 combines with J gene TRBJ1-1, with D unresolved. V lost 4 bases and J lost 1, with 10 bases in between. CDR1 is MNHEY, CDR2 SVGEGT, per germline. The CDR3 covers 14 residues. The CDR3 here is CASSWEVRNTEAFF. The CDR3 DNA reads as TGTGCCAGCAGTTGGGAGGTGCGGAACACTGAAGCTTTCTTT.